These 25 T cell receptor beta chains were all obtained from the same sample, sequenced in a study of blood T cell repertoires in COVID-19. The assay was immunoSEQ multiplex PCR, and TCRdb's table has in-frame clones only and misses some. The table lists around 150,000 clones, over 75% of them singletons. Material: PBMCs or T cells enriched from blood (not recorded which). The receptor source for this set is a woman aged 50 to 65 who had recovered from COVID-19.

The V and J genes are TRBV5-1 and TRBJ1-1; TRBD1 aligns across 9 bases. The germline gives CDR1 SGHRS, CDR2 YFSETQ. V shed 4 bases and J 6 bases; nucleotides not matched to a gene: 7. The CDR3 length is 14 residues. Written as DNA, the CDR3 is TGCGCCAGCAGCAGAGGACAGGGGAAGGCTGAAGCTTTCTTT. This codes for CASSRGQGKAEAFF.

This rearrangement joins TRBV18 to TRBJ2-1; D gene uncertain. Germline V CDR1 and CDR2: KGHSH, LQKENI. The CDR3 consists of 15 residues. Trimming pared 4 bases from V and 5 bases from J, leaving 15 bases between. This CDR3 is CASSHSIRKDNEQFF. The CDR3 DNA reads as TGTGCCAGCTCACACAGTATACGAAAGGACAATGAGCAGTTCTTC. Looking up the rest from reference TRBV18 and TRBJ2-1 gives the full variable domain: NAGVMQNPRHLVRRRGQEARLRCSPMKGHSHVYWYRQLPEEGLKFMVYLQKENIIDESGMPKERFSAEFPKEGPSILRIQQVVRGDSAAYFCASSHSIRKDNEQFFGPGTRLTVL.

CDR3 loop: CATNGGVRNTEAFF. DNA of the CDR3: TGTGCCACCAACGGGGGTGTGAGGAACACTGAAGCTTTCTTT. This chain joins TRBV10-3 and TRBJ1-1; tentatively, D is TRBD1 (5 bases). The V and J ends lost 10 bases and 1 base respectively, with 16 bases between them. The CDR3 extends over 14 amino acids. Germline V gene sequence: CDR1 ENHRY, CDR2 SYGVKD.

This clone has just one count. The chain joins TRBV5-1 to TRBJ1-1, with no clear D. The CDR3 runs 14 residues. Germline CDR1 SGHRS, CDR2 YFSETQ. V lost 0 bases to trimming and J lost 6 bases, with 12 bases between them. The CDR3 bases are TGCGCCAGCAGCTTGGAGGCGGCAGTGGCTGAAGCTTTCTTT. Its translation: CASSLEAAVAEAFF. Based on the CDR3 plus reference TRBV5-1 and TRBJ1-1, the full variable domain is KAGVTQTPRYLIKTRGQQVTLSCSPISGHRSVSWYQQTPGQGLQFLFEYFSETQRNKGNFPGRFSGRQFSNSRSEMNVSTLELGDSALYLCASSLEAAVAEAFFGQGTRLTVV.

The V and J genes are TRBV9 and TRBJ2-1, with a weak D call TRBD2 (6 bases). The CDR3 loop spans 16 amino acids. The germline V and J ends were trimmed by 0 bases and 0 bases, with 10 bases remaining between them. Per germline, CDR1 SGDLS and CDR2 YYNGEE. In nucleotides, the CDR3 is TGTGCCAGCAGCGTAGAAACGGGACTCTCCTACAATGAGCAGTTCTTC. Translated, it gives CASSVETGLSYNEQFF.

V is TRBV5-1 and J is TRBJ2-3, with TRBD2 matching 9 bases. The CDR3 sequence is 14 residues long. The germline gives CDR1 SGHRS, CDR2 YFSETQ. The ends lost 5 bases at V and 2 bases at J; junction bases unmatched: 3. CDR3 coding DNA: TGCGCCAGCAGTGCGGGGGGGCTCACAGATACGCAGTATTTT. It is translated as CASSAGGLTDTQYF. The full variable domain, with the rest looked up from reference TRBV5-1 and TRBJ2-3, is KAGVTQTPRYLIKTRGQQVTLSCSPISGHRSVSWYQQTPGQGLQFLFEYFSETQRNKGNFPGRFSGRQFSNSRSEMNVSTLELGDSALYLCASSAGGLTDTQYFGPGTRLTVL.

This chain uses TRBV3-1 (or the pseudogene TRBV3-2) with TRBJ1-3; possibly TRBD1 for D (5 bases). CDR1 and CDR2 from the germline V gene are LGHDT and YNNKEL (reference sequence). This CDR3 contains 13 residues. The V end was cut by 2 bases, the J end by 9 bases, with 11 bases between. CDR3 bases: TGTGCCAGCAGCCAATCTGGGGGAGGCACCATATATTTT. The encoded protein is CASSQSGGGTIYF.

This clone showed up just once. The chain has TRBV7-8 and TRBJ1-2, with 7 positions matching TRBD1. The V segment lost 4 bases and the J segment 1 base; nucleotides outside the gene matches: 6. The CDR3 runs 15 residues. Per the germline V gene, CDR1 is SGHVS and CDR2 is FQNEAQ. CDR3 amino acids: CASSSGTANNYGYTF. The CDR3 DNA reads TGTGCCAGCAGCTCGGGGACAGCAAATAACTATGGCTACACCTTC.

The V gene is TRBV9, the J gene TRBJ2-1, with D possibly matching TRBD2 (6 bases). The V gene lost 0 bases and the J gene lost 6 bases, with 10 bases spanning the gap. The germline V gene has CDR1 SGDLS and CDR2 YYNGEE. The CDR3 contains 14 residues. The CDR3 DNA sequence: TGTGCCAGCAGCGTAGTGCGGGACTCCAATGAGCAGTTCTTC. Translating it yields CASSVVRDSNEQFF.

This chain's CDR3 is CASSPAGGDTQYF. CDR3 nucleotides: TGTGCCAGCAGCCCAGCGGGGGGAGATACGCAGTATTTT. This chain joins TRBV9 and TRBJ2-3; 9 nucleotides agree with TRBD2. CDR1 and CDR2 from the germline V gene are SGDLS and YYNGEE. J was trimmed by 5 bases and V by 4 bases; bases with no gene match: 2. The CDR3 runs to 13 residues. The variable domain in full, completed from reference TRBV9 and TRBJ2-3, reads DSGVTQTPKHLITATGQRVTLRCSPRSGDLSVYWYQQSLDQGLQFLIQYYNGEERAKGNILERFSAQQFPDLHSELNLSSLELGDSALYFCASSPAGGDTQYFGPGTRLTVL.

This clone was observed a handful of times. The V call is TRBV9, the J call TRBJ1-4; a weak D match, TRBD1 (6 bases). Between the trimmed V and J ends, which lost 0 bases and 2 bases, there was a span of 8 bases. The CDR3 runs to 15 residues. Per the germline V gene, CDR1 is SGDLS and CDR2 is YYNGEE. The DNA of the CDR3 is TGTGCCAGCAGCGTAGCAGGGGCTACTAATGAAAAACTGTTTTTT. Amino acid sequence: CASSVAGATNEKLFF.

A note on this clone: In the same sample, other DNA sequences code for this CDR3. The CDR3 spells CASSPRTGSSYEQYF. The CDR3 DNA reads TGCGCCAGCAGCCCCAGGACAGGGAGCTCCTACGAGCAGTACTTC. The rearrangement joins TRBV5-1 to TRBJ2-7; 8 bases line up with TRBD1. The CDR3 is 15 residues long. Germline CDR1 SGHRS, CDR2 YFSETQ. V dropped 4 bases and J dropped 0; count of bases not matched to a gene: 6.

The genes are TRBV4-1 and TRBJ1-3; 9 bases are shared with TRBD1. The CDR3 is 18 residues long. After removal of 0 bases from V and 4 bases from J, the junction contained 10 bases not matched to a gene. Per the germline V gene, CDR1 is MGHRA and CDR2 is YSYEKL. The CDR3 reads CASSQEGRRTGVGNTIYF. CDR3 DNA sequence: TGCGCCAGCAGCCAAGAAGGGCGCAGGACAGGGGTCGGAAACACCATATATTTT.

This clone has a handful of counts. The CDR3 sequence is CASRYGGNSPLHF. In nucleotides, the CDR3 is TGTGCCAGCCGGTACGGGGGGAATTCACCCCTCCACTTT. The chain employs TRBV6-5 and TRBJ1-6; D perhaps matches TRBD1 (5 bases). Germline V CDR1 and CDR2: MNHEY, SVGAGI. The CDR3 covers 13 residues. Trimming removed 8 bases from V and 7 bases from J, with 12 bases in between.

This clone was counted ten times or more. The J gene is TRBJ1-2, the V gene TRBV3-1 (or the pseudogene TRBV3-2); 9 nucleotides match TRBD1. Germline CDR1 reads LGHDT; CDR2 reads YNNKEL (reference sequence). V lost 2 bases, J lost 14 bases, and 6 bases stayed unmatched. The CDR3 runs 12 residues. The CDR3 loop is CASSQSDRGPTF. As DNA, the CDR3 is TGTGCCAGCAGCCAATCGGACAGGGGCCCGACCTTC.

This chain joins TRBV11-2 and TRBJ2-7, with 10 bases aligning to TRBD2. This CDR3 has 17 amino acids. Germline CDR1 reads SGHAT; CDR2 reads FQNNGV. V dropped 4 bases and J dropped 0; count of bases not matched to a gene: 9. The CDR3 loop is CASSSPGLAISSYEQYF. Here the CDR3 DNA reads TGTGCCAGCAGCTCCCCGGGACTAGCGATCAGCTCCTACGAGCAGTACTTC.

This chain joins TRBV6-5 and TRBJ1-1, with D unclear. V dropped 2 bases and J dropped 1 base, with 5 bases sitting between them. This CDR3 is built from 13 residues. From germline, CDR1 is MNHEY and CDR2 SVGAGI. The CDR3 bases are TGTGCCAGCAGTTACCCAGGGAACACTGAAGCTTTCTTT. It is translated as CASSYPGNTEAFF.

V is TRBV3-1 (or the pseudogene TRBV3-2) and J is TRBJ1-1; 9 bases line up with TRBD1. Germline loops: CDR1 LGHDT, CDR2 YNNKEL (reference sequence). Losses at the gene ends were 5 bases for V and 7 bases for J; bases not matched to a gene: 11. CDR3 size: 15 residues. CDR3 nucleotide sequence: TGTGCCAGCAGCTTTGCCGGGACAGGGAGGGTTGAAGCTTTCTTT. Translating gives CASSFAGTGRVEAFF.

The chain combines TRBV7-8 with TRBJ2-3; D possibly corresponds to TRBD2 (5 bases). The CDR3 is made up of 16 amino acids. V shed 5 bases and J shed 2 bases, with 17 bases lying between them. Germline V gives CDR1 SGHVS, CDR2 FQNEAQ. This chain's CDR3 is CASSPLAQPITDTQYF. Written as DNA, the CDR3 is TGTGCCAGCAGCCCTCTAGCTCAGCCTATCACAGATACGCAGTATTTT.

CDR3 bases: TGTGCCAGCAGCTTCAGACTAGCGGGAACTGGGACGCGAGAGACCCAGTACTTC. Protein product: CASSFRLAGTGTRETQYF. This sequence joins TRBV5-5 and TRBJ2-5; 11 nucleotides match TRBD2. In germline, CDR1 is SGHKS, CDR2 YYEKEE (reference sequence). J was trimmed by 4 bases and V by 2 bases; bases with no gene match: 13. This CDR3 is 18 amino acids long.

This clone came up a few times. This chain joins TRBV19 and TRBJ1-1; 9 bases align to TRBD1. CDR1 and CDR2 from the germline V gene are LNHDA and SQIVND (reference sequence). J gave up 4 bases and V 8 bases, and 5 bases lay outside the gene matches. The CDR3 covers 13 residues. This CDR3 reads CASQPGQGTEAFF. Written as DNA, the CDR3 is TGTGCCAGTCAGCCGGGACAGGGCACTGAAGCTTTCTTT.

V usage is TRBV9 and J usage is TRBJ1-6, with 7 bases identical to TRBD1. There are 16 residues in the CDR3. Germline-derived CDR1 and CDR2 are SGDLS and YYNGEE. Trimming took 0 bases from V and 7 from J; bases not matched to a gene: 7. In nucleotides, the CDR3 is TGTGCCAGCAGCGTAGATCCTTCAGGGGGAAATTCACCCCTCCACTTT. The encoded protein is CASSVDPSGGNSPLHF.

The rearrangement links TRBV9 to TRBJ1-2; 10 positions match TRBD1. This CDR3 is 17 amino acids long. Germline V gives CDR1 SGDLS, CDR2 YYNGEE. V gave up 3 bases and J gave up 1 base; unmatched junction bases: 9. In nucleotides, the CDR3 is TGTGCCAGCAGCGCTCGGGACAGGGGAAACCTTAACTATGGCTACACCTTC. Translated, it gives CASSARDRGNLNYGYTF.

V and J are TRBV19 and TRBJ1-2; a possible D gene is TRBD1 (5 bases). The CDR3 is made up of 14 amino acids. The germline V gene encodes CDR1 LNHDA and CDR2 SQIVND (reference sequence). V was pared by 5 bases and J by 6 bases, with 16 bases between. CDR3 coding DNA: TGTGCCAGTAGTTCGGGACTGCCAGGGCATGGCTACACCTTC. The encoded protein is CASSSGLPGHGYTF.

This clone came up a few times. CDR3 bases: TGTGCCAGCAGTCCCGGACAGGACGAGGAGACCCAGTACTTC. It encodes CASSPGQDEETQYF. The V and J genes are TRBV27 and TRBJ2-5, with TRBD1 matching over 7 bases. V shed 5 bases, J shed 5 bases, and the junction held 8 bases outside the gene matches. Germline V gives CDR1 MNHEY, CDR2 SMNVEV (reference sequence). The CDR3 runs 14 residues.